This T cell receptor (beta chain) was captured by sequencing in a study of T-cell memory formation after mild COVID-19. Each CDR3 protein gets one entry after TCRdb re-called the 5' RACE reads with MiXCR. The repertoire holds around 300,000 distinct CDR3 sequences, with around 13% as singletons. A remark on this clonotype: Its antigen is unknown.

Trimming removed 0 bases from V and 0 bases from J, with 11 bases in between. The length of the CDR3 is 16 residues. The V gene's germline CDR1 is SGHRS and CDR2 YFSETQ. Study-wide findings and caveats: Memory sampled before infection contained some responding clones, suggesting cross-reactive memory joined. Clones that shrank (day 15 to 85) were balanced CD4/CD8, whereas later expanders leaned CD4+.

Sequences were obtained from PBMCs or a T cell subset sorted from them (not recorded which). This receptor was identified in a man aged 18 to 29 who had mild COVID-19 (a few samples of this study predate the infection). Cell type and time point are not known. The J gene is TRBJ2-3, the V gene TRBV5-1; D is ambiguous. This chain's CDR3 is CASSLARLESTDTQYF. The CDR3 bases are TGCGCCAGCAGCTTGGCACGTCTAGAGAGCACAGATACGCAGTATTTT.